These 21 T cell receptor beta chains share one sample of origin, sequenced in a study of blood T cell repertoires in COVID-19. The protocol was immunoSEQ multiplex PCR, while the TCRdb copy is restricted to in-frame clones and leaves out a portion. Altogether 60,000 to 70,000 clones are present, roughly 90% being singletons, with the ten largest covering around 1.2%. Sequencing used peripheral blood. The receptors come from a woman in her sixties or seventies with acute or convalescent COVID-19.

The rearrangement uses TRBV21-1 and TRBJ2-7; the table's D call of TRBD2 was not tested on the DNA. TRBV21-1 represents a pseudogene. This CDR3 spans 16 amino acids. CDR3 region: CASSRRTFGPTTEQYV. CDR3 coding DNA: TGTGCCAGCTCCCGGCGGACTTTTGGCCCTACGACCGAGCAGTACGTC.

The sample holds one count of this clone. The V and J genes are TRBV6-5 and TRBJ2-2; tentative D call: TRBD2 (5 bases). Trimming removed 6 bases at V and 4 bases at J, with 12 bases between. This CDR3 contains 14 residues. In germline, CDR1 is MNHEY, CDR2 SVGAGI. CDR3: CASSLGISTGELFF. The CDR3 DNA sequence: TGTGCCAGCAGCCTCGGGATTTCCACCGGGGAGCTGTTTTTT.

The DNA for the CDR3 is TGTGCCAGCAGCCAAGGGACAGGGGCCTATGGCTACACCTTC. Encoded protein: CASSQGTGAYGYTF. The chain links TRBV3-1 (or the pseudogene TRBV3-2) to TRBJ1-2; 9 nucleotides align to TRBD1. The CDR3 length is 14 residues. Germline trimming cut 1 base from V and 4 bases from J; bases unmatched to any gene: 1. Germline V gene lookup returns CDR1 LGHDT and CDR2 YNNKEL (reference sequence).

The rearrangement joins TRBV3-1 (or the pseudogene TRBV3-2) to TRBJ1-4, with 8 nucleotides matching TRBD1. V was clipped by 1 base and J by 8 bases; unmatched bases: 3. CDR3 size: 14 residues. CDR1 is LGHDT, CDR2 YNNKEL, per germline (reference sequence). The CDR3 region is CASSQGTGKEKLFF. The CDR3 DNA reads TGTGCCAGCAGCCAAGGGACAGGGAAAGAAAAACTGTTTTTT.

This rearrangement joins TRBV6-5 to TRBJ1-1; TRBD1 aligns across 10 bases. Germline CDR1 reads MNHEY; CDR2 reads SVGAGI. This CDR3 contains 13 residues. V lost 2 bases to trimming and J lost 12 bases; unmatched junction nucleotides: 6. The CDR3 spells CASSYGQGVRTFF. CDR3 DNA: TGTGCCAGCAGTTACGGACAGGGGGTCCGGACTTTCTTT.

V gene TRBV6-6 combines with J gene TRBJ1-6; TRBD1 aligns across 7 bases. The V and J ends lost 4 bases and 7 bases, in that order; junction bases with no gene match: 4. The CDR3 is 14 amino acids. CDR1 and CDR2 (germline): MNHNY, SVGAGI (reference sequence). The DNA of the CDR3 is TGTGCCAGCAGTTTCCCAGGGGGGAATTCACCCCTCCACTTT. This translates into CASSFPGGNSPLHF.

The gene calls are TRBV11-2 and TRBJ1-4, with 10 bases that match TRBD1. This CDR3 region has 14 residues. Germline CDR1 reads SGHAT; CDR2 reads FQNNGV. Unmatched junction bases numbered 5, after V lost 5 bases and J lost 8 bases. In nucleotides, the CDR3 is TGTGCCAGCAGCCCGGACAGGGGGAGGGAAAAACTGTTTTTT. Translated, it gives CASSPDRGREKLFF.

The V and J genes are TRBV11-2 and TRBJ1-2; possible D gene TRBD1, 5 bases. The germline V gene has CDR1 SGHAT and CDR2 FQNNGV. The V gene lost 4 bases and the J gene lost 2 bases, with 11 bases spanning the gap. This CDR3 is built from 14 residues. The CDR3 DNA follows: TGTGCCAGCAGCTCCGACAGACCCAACTATGGCTACACCTTC. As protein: CASSSDRPNYGYTF.

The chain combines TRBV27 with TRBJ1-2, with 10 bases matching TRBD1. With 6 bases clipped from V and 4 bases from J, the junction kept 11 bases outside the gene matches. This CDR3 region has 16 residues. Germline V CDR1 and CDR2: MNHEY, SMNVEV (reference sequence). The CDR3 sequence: CASSQTGGRAPYGYTF. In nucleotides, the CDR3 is TGTGCCAGCAGCCAGACAGGGGGCAGGGCACCCTATGGCTACACCTTC.

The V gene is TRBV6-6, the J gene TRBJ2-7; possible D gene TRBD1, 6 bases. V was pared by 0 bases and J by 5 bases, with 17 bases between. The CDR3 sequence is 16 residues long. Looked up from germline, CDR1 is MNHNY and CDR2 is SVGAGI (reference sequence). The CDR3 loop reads CASSYSQGWGPDEQYV. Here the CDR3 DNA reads TGTGCCAGCAGTTACTCGCAGGGGTGGGGACCCGACGAGCAGTACGTC.

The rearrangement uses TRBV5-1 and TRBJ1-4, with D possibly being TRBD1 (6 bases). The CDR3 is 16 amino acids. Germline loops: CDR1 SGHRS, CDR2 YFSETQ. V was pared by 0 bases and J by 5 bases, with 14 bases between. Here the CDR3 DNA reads TGCGCCAGCAGCTTGGCAGGACAGCCACAAAATGAAAAACTGTTTTTT. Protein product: CASSLAGQPQNEKLFF.

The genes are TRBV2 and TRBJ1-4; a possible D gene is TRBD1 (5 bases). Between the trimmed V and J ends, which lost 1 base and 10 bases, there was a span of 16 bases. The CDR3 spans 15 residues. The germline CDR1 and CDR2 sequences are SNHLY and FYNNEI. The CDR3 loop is CASSEEAAGSPKLFF. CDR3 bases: TGTGCCAGCAGTGAAGAGGCGGCAGGGTCGCCAAAACTGTTTTTT.

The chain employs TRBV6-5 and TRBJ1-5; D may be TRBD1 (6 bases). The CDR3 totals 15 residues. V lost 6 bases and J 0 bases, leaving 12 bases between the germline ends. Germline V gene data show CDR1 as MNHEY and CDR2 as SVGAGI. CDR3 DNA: TGTGCCAGCAGCGAGGACAGCCTTAGCAATCAGCCCCAGCATTTT. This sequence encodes CASSEDSLSNQPQHF.

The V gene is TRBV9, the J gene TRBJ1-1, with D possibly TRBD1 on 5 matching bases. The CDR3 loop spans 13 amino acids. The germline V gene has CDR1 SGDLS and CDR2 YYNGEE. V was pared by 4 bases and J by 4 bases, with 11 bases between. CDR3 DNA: TGTGCCAGCAGCTCACACACAGGCACTGAAGCTTTCTTT. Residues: CASSSHTGTEAFF.

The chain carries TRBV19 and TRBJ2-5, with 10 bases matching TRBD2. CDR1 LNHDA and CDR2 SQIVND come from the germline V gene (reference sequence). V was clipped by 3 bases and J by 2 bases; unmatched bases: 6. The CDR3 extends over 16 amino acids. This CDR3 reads CASSISSGGVQETQYF. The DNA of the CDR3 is TGTGCCAGTAGTATTTCTAGCGGGGGAGTACAAGAGACCCAGTACTTC.

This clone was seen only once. Written as DNA, the CDR3 is TGTGCCAGCCATGGGGAGGCGGCTAACTATGGCTACACCTTC. Translated: CASHGEAANYGYTF. J is TRBJ1-2 and V is TRBV6-6, with D unclear. This CDR3 contains 14 residues. The germline V and J ends were trimmed by 8 bases and 0 bases, with 13 bases remaining between them. CDR1 and CDR2 (germline): MNHNY, SVGAGI (reference sequence).

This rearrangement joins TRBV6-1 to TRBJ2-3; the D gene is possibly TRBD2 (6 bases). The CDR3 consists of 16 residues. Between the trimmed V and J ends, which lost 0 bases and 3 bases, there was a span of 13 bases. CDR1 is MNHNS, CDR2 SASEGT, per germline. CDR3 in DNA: TGTGCCAGCAGTGAAGCCGCGACTAGTGGGACAGATACGCAGTATTTT. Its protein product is CASSEAATSGTDTQYF.

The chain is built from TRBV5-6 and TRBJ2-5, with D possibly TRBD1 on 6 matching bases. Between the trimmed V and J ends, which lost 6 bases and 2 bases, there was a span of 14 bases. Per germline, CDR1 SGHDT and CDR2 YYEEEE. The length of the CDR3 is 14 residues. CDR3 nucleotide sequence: TGTGCCAGCACCTACGGGACACTTCAAGAGACCCAGTACTTC. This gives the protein CASTYGTLQETQYF.

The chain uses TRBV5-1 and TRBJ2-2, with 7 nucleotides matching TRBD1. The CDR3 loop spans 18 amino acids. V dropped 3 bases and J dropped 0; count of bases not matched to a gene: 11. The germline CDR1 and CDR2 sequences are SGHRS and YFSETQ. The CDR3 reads CASSYRQGRAANTGELFF. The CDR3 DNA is TGCGCCAGCAGCTATAGACAGGGAAGGGCGGCGAACACCGGGGAGCTGTTTTTT. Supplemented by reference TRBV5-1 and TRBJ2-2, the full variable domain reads KAGVTQTPRYLIKTRGQQVTLSCSPISGHRSVSWYQQTPGQGLQFLFEYFSETQRNKGNFPGRFSGRQFSNSRSEMNVSTLELGDSALYLCASSYRQGRAANTGELFFGEGSRLTVL.

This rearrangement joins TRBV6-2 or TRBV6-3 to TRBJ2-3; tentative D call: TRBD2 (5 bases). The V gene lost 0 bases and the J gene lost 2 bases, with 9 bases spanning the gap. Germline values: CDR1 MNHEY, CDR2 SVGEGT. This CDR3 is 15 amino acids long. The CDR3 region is CASSYSAGLTDTQYF. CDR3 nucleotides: TGTGCCAGCAGTTACTCGGCGGGCCTCACAGATACGCAGTATTTT.

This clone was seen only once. The CDR3 nucleotides read TGTGCCAGTAGTATCTTCGGTGGCTACACCTTC. Translating gives CASSIFGGYTF. The rearrangement uses TRBV19 and TRBJ1-2; D unresolved. The V gene lost 3 bases and the J gene lost 7 bases, with 6 bases spanning the gap. The germline gives CDR1 LNHDA, CDR2 SQIVND (reference sequence). CDR3 length: 11 residues.